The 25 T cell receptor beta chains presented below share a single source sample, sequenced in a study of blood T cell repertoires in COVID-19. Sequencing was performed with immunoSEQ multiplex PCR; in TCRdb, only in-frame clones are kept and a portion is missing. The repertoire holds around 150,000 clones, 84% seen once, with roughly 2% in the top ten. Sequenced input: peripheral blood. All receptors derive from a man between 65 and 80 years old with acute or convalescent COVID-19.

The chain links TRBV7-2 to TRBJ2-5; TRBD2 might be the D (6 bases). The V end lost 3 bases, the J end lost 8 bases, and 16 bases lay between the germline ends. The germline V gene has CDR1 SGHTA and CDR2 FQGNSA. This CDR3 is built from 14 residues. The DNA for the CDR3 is TGTGCCAGCAGCTTCGGCGGGGCCGAGAAAACCCAGTACTTC. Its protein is CASSFGGAEKTQYF.

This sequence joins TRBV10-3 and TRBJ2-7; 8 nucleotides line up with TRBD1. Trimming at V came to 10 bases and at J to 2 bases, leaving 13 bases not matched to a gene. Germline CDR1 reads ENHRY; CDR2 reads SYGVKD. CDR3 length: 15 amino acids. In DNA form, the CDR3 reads TGTGCCAGCGGACAGGGCAGTTCAGGGCCCTACGAGCAGTACTTC. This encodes CASGQGSSGPYEQYF.

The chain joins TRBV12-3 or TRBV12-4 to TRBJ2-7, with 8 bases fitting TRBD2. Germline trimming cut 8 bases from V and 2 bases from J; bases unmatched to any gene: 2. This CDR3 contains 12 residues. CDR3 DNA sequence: TGTGCCAGCTCAGCGGGGGCCTACGAGCAGTACTTC. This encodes CASSAGAYEQYF.

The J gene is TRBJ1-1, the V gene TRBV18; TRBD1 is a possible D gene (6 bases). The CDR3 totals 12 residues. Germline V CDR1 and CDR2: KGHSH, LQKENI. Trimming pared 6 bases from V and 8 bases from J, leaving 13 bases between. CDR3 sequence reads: CASSPGGAEAFF. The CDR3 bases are TGTGCCAGCTCCCCGGGGGGGGCAGAAGCTTTCTTT.

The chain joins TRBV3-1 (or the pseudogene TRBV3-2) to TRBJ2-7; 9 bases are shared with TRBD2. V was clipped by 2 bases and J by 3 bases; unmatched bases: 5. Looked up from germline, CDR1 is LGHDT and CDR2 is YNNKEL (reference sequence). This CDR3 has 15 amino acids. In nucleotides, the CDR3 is TGTGCCAGCAGCCAAAGGGGTAGCGGGGGCTACGAGCAGTACTTC. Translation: CASSQRGSGGYEQYF.

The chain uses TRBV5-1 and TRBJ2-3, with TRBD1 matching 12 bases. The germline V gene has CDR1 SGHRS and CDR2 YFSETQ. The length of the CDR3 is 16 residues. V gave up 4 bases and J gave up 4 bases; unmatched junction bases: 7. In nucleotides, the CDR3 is TGCGCCAGCAGCGGATCCGGGACAGGGGGCGCAGATACGCAGTATTTT. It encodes CASSGSGTGGADTQYF. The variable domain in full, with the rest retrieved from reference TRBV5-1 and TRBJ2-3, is KAGVTQTPRYLIKTRGQQVTLSCSPISGHRSVSWYQQTPGQGLQFLFEYFSETQRNKGNFPGRFSGRQFSNSRSEMNVSTLELGDSALYLCASSGSGTGGADTQYFGPGTRLTVL.

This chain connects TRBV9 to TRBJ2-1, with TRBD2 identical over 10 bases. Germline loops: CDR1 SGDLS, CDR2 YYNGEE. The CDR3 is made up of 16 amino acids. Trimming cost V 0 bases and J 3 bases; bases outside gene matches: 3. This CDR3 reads CASSVGTSGYYNEQFF. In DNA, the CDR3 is TGTGCCAGCAGCGTAGGGACTAGCGGATACTACAATGAGCAGTTCTTC.

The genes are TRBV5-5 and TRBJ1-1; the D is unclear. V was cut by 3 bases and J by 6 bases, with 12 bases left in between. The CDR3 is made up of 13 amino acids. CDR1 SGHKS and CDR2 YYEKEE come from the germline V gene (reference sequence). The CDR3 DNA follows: TGTGCCAGCAGCTCCGTCTTTCCCCCTGAAGCTTTCTTT. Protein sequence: CASSSVFPPEAFF.

The CDR3 loop reads CASSQTGNTEAFF. The CDR3 DNA sequence: TGTGCCAGCAGCCAAACTGGGAACACTGAAGCTTTCTTT. The chain recombines TRBV6-5 with TRBJ1-1; D is ambiguous. Germline V lookup: CDR1 MNHEY, CDR2 SVGAGI. V was trimmed by 6 bases and J by 1 base, leaving 9 bases between them. CDR3 size: 13 residues.

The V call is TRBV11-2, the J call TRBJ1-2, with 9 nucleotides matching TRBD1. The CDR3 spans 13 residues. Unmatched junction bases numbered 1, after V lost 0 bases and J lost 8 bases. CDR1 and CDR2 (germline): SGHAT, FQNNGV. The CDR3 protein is CASSLDGTGGYTF. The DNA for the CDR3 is TGTGCCAGCAGCTTAGATGGGACAGGGGGCTACACCTTC.

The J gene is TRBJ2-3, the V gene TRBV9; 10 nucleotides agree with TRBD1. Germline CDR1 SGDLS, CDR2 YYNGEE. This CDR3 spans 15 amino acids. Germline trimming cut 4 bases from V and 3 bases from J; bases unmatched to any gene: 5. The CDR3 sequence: CASSPRTGGTDTQYF. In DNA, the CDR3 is TGTGCCAGCAGCCCGCGGACAGGGGGAACAGATACGCAGTATTTT.

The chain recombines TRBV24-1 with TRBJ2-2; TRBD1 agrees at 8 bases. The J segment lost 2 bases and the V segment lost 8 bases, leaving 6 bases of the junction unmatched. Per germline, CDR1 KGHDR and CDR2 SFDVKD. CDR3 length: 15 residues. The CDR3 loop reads CATTRGQGNTGELFF. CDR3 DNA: TGTGCCACCACACGAGGACAGGGAAACACCGGGGAGCTGTTTTTT.

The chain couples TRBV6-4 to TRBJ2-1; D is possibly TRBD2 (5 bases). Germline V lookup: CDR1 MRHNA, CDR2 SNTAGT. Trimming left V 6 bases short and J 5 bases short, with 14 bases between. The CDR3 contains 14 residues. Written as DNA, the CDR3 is TGTGCCAGCAGCCGAGAACGGGATAACAATGAGCAGTTCTTC. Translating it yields CASSRERDNNEQFF.

The DNA of the CDR3 is TGTGCCAGCAGCGCCCGGGCGGGTAGCTCCTACGAGCAGTACTTC. Amino acids: CASSARAGSSYEQYF. The chain employs TRBV9 and TRBJ2-7, with TRBD2 as a possible D gene (5 bases). CDR3 size: 15 residues. V lost 3 bases and J lost 0, with 13 bases in between. Germline loops: CDR1 SGDLS, CDR2 YYNGEE.

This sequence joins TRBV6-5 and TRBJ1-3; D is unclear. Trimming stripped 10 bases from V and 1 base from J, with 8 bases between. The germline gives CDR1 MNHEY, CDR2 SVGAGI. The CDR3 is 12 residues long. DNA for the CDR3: TGTGCCACCACGACATCTGGAAACACCATATATTTT. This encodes CATTTSGNTIYF.

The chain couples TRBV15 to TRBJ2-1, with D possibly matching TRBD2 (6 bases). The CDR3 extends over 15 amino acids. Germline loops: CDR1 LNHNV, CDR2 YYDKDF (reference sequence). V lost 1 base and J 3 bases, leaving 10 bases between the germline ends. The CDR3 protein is CATSRAGTDYNEQFF. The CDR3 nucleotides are TGTGCCACCAGCAGAGCAGGGACTGACTACAATGAGCAGTTCTTC.

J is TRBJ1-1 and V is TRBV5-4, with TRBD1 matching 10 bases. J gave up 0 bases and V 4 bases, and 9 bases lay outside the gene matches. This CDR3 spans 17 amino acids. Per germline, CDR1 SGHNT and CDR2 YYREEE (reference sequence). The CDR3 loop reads CASSPGTGARMNTEAFF. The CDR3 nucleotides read TGTGCCAGCAGCCCCGGGACAGGGGCAAGGATGAACACTGAAGCTTTCTTT.

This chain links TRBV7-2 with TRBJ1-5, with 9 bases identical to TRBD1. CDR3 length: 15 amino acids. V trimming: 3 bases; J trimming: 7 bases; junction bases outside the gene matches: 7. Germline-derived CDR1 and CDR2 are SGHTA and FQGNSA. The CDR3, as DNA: TGTGCCAGCAGCTTGGAACAGGGGGCTCGGCAGCCCCAGCATTTT. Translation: CASSLEQGARQPQHF.

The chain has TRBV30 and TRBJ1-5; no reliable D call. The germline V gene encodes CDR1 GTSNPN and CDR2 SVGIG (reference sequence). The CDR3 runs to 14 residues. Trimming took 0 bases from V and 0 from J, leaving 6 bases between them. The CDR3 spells CAWSVSDSNQPQHF. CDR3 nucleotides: TGTGCCTGGAGTGTAAGCGATAGCAATCAGCCCCAGCATTTT. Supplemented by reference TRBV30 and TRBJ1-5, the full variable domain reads SQTIHQWPATLVQPVGSPLSLECTVEGTSNPNLYWYRQAAGRGLQLLFYSVGIGQISSEVPQNLSASRPQDRQFILSSKKLLLSDSGFYLCAWSVSDSNQPQHFGDGTRLSIL.

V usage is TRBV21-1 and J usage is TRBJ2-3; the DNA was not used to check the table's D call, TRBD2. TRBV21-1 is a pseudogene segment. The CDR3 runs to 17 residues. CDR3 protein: CASSKETVSGNTDTQYF. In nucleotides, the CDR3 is TGTGCCAGCAGCAAAGAGACGGTTAGCGGGAACACAGATACGCAGTATTTT.

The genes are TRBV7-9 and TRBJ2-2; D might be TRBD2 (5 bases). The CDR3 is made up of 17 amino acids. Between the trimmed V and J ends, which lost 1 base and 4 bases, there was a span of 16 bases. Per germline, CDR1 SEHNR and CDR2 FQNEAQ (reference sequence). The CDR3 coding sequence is TGTGCCAGCAGCTTAGGAGGGCCCTCCGGTAGCACCGGGGAGCTGTTTTTT. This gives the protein CASSLGGPSGSTGELFF.

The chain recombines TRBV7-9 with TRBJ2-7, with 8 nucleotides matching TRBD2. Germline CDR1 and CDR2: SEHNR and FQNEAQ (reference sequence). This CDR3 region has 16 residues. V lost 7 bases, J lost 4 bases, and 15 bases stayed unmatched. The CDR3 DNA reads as TGTGCCAGCACCCCAATGGGACGGGAGGGCATATACGAGCAGTACTTC. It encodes CASTPMGREGIYEQYF. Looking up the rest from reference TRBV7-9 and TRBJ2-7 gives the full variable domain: DTGVSQNPRHKITKRGQNVTFRCDPISEHNRLYWYRQTLGQGPEFLTYFQNEAQLEKSRLLSDRFSAERPKGSFSTLEIQRTEQGDSAMYLCASTPMGREGIYEQYFGPGTRLTVT.

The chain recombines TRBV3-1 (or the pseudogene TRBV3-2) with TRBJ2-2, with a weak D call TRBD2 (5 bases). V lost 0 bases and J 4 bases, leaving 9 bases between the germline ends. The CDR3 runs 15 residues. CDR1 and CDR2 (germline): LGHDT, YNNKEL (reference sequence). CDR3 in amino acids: CASSQEVGITGELFF. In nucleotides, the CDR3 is TGTGCCAGCAGCCAAGAAGTCGGGATCACCGGGGAGCTGTTTTTT.

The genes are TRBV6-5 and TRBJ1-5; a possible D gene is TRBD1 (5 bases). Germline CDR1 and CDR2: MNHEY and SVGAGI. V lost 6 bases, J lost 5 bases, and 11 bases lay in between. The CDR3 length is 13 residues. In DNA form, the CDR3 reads TGTGCCAGCAGCCGGGGGGTTGATCAGCCCCAGCATTTT. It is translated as CASSRGVDQPQHF.

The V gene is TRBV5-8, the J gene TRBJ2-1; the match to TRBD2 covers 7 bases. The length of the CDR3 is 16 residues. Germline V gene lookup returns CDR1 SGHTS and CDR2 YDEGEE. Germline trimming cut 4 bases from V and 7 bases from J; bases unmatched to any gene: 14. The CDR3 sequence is CASSPGRQLAINEQFF. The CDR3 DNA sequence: TGTGCCAGCAGCCCGGGACGACAACTAGCGATAAATGAGCAGTTCTTC.